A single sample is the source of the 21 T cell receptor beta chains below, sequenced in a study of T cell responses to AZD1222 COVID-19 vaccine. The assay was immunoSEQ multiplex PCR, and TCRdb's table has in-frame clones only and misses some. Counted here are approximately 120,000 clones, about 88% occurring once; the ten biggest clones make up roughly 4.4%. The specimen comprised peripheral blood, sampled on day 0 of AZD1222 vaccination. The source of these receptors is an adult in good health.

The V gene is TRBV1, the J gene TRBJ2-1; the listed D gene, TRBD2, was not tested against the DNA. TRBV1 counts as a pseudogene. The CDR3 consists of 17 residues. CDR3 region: CTSSPAWGLAGDNEQFF. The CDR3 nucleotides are TGCACCAGCAGCCCTGCCTGGGGACTAGCGGGGGACAATGAGCAGTTCTTC.

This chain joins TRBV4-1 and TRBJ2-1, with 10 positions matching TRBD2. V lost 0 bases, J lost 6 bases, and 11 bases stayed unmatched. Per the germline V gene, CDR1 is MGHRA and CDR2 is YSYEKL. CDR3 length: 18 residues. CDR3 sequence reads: CASSQDIASGRASNEQFF. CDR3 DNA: TGCGCCAGCAGCCAAGATATAGCCAGCGGGAGGGCGAGCAATGAGCAGTTCTTC.

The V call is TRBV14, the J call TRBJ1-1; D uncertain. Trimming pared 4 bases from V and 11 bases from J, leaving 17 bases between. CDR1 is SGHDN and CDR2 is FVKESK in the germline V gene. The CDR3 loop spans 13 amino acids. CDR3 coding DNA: TGTGCCAGCAGCCTGGGAGCCCCTATGCTGGCTTTCTTT. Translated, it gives CASSLGAPMLAFF.

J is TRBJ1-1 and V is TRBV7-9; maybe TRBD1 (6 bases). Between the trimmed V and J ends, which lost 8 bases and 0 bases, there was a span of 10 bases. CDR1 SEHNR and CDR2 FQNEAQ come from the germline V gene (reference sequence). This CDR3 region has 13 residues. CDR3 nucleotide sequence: TGTGCCAGCCGTCGGGACATGAACACTGAAGCTTTCTTT. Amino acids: CASRRDMNTEAFF.

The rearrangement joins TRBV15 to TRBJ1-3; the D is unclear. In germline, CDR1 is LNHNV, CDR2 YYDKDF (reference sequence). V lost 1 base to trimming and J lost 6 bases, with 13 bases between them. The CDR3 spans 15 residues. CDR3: CATSRGRGSVNTIYF. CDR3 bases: TGTGCCACCAGCAGAGGTCGGGGATCAGTAAACACCATATATTTT.

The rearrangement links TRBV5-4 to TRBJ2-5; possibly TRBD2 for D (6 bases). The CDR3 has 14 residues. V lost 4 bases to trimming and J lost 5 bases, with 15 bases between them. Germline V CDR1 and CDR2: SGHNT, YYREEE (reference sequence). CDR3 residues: CASSPGGTVETQYF. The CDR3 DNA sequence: TGTGCCAGCAGCCCTGGGGGGACGGTGGAGACCCAGTACTTC.

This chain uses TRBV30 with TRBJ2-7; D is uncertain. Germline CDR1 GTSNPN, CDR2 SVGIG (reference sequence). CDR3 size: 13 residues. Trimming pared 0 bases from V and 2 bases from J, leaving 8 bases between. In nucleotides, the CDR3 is TGTGCCTGGAGTGTTGGACGGACCTACGAGCAGTACTTC. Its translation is CAWSVGRTYEQYF.

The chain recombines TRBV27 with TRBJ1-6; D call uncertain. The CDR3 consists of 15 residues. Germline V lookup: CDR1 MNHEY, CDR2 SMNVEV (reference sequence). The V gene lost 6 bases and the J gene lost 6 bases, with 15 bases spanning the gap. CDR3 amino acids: CASSLFGSLNSPLHF. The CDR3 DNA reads TGTGCCAGCAGCCTATTTGGGTCGCTTAATTCACCCCTCCACTTT.

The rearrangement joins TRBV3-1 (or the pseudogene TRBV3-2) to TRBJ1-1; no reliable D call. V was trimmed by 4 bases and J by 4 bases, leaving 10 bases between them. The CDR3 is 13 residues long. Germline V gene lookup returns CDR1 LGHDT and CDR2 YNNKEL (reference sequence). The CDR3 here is CASSPGWGTEAFF. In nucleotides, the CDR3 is TGTGCCAGCAGCCCCGGGTGGGGCACTGAAGCTTTCTTT.

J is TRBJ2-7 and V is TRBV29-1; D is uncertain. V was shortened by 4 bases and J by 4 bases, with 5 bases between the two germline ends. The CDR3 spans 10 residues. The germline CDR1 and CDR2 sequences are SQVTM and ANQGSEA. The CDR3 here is CSVVPYEQYF. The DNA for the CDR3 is TGCAGCGTTGTCCCTTACGAGCAGTACTTC.

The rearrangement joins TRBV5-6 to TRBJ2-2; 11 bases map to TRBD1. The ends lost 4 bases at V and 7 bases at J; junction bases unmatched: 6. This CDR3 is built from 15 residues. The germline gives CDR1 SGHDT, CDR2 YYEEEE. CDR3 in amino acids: CASSRGTGGVGELFF. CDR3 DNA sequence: TGTGCCAGCAGCCGGGGGACAGGGGGAGTCGGGGAGCTGTTTTTT.

The CDR3 protein is CASSLEASGNTIYF. Here the CDR3 DNA reads TGTGCCAGCAGCTTAGAGGCCTCTGGAAACACCATATATTTT. This sequence joins TRBV11-2 and TRBJ1-3; D unclear. V was shortened by 0 bases and J by 0 bases, with 3 bases between the two germline ends. The CDR3 length is 14 residues. Germline V gene data show CDR1 as SGHAT and CDR2 as FQNNGV.

The CDR3 sequence: CAWSVQNYNSPLHF. In nucleotides, the CDR3 is TGTGCCTGGAGTGTACAGAACTATAATTCACCCCTCCACTTT. The gene calls are TRBV30 and TRBJ1-6; D uncertain. Germline-derived CDR1 and CDR2 are GTSNPN and SVGIG (reference sequence). The CDR3 sequence is 14 residues long. Trimming pared 0 bases from V and 3 bases from J, leaving 6 bases between.

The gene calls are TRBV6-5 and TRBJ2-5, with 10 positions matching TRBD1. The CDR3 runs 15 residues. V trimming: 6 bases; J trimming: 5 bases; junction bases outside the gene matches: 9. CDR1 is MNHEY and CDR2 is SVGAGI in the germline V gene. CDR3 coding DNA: TGTGCCAGCAGGGTCCCGGGACAGGGGACGGAGACCCAGTACTTC. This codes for CASRVPGQGTETQYF.

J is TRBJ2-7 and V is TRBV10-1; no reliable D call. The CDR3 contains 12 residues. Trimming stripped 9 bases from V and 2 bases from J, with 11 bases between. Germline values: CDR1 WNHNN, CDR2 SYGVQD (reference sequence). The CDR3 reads CARSTRPYEQYF. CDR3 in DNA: TGCGCCAGGTCCACGCGCCCCTACGAGCAGTACTTC.

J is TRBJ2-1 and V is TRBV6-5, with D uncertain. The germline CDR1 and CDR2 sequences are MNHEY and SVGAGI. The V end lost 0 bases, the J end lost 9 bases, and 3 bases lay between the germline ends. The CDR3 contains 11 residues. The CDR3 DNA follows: TGTGCCAGCAGTTACTCGTCTGAGCAGTTCTTC. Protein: CASSYSSEQFF.

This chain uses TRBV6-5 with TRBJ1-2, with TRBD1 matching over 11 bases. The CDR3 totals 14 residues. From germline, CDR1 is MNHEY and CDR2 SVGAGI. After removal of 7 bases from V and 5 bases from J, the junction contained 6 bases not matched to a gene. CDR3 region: CASTFGQGAYGYTF. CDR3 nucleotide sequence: TGTGCCAGCACCTTTGGACAGGGGGCGTATGGCTACACCTTC.

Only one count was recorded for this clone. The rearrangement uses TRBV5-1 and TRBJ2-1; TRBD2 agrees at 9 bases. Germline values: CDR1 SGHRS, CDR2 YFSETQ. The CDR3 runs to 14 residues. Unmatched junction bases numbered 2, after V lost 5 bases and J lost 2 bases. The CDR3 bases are TGCGCCAGCAGACTAGCGGGTACCTACAATGAGCAGTTCTTC. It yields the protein CASRLAGTYNEQFF.

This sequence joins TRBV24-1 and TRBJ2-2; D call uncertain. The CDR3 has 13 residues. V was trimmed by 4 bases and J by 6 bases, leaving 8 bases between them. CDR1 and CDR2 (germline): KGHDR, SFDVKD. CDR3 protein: CATSERVPGELFF. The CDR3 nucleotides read TGTGCCACCAGTGAAAGGGTACCCGGGGAGCTGTTTTTT.

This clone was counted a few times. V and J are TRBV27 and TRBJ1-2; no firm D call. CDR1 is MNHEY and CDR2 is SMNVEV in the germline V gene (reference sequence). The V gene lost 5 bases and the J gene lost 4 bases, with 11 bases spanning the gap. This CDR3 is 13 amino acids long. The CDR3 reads CASSGRAPYGYTF. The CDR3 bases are TGTGCCAGCAGTGGGCGAGCACCCTATGGCTACACCTTC.

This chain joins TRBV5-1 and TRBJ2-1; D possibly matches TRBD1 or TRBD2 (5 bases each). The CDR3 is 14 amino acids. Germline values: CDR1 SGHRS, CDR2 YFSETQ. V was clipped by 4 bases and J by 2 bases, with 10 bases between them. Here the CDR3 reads CASSVGVTYNEQFF. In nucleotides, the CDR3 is TGCGCCAGCAGCGTGGGGGTTACCTACAATGAGCAGTTCTTC.